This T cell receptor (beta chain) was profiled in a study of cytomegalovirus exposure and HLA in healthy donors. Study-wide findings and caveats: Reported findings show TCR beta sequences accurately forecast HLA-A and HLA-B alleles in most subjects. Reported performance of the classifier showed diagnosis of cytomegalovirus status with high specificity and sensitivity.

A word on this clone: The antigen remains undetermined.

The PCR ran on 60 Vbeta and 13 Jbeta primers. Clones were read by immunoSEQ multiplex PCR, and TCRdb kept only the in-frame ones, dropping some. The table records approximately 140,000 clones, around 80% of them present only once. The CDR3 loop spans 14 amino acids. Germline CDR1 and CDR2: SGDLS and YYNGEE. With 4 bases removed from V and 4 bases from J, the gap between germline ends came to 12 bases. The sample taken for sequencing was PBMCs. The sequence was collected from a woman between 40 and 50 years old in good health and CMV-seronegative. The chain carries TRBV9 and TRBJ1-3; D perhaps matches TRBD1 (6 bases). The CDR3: CASSQTGGGNTIYF. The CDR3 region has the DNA TGTGCCAGCAGCCAGACAGGTGGGGGAAACACCATATATTTT.